A single sample is the source of the 7 T cell receptor beta chains below, sequenced in a study of blood T cells in healthy people across ages. A J-beta primer mix and a sample-barcoded 5' primer were used in a second PCR of about 7 to 11 cycles. Each CDR3 protein gets one entry after TCRdb re-called the 5' RACE reads with MiXCR. The sample holds approximately 600,000 distinct CDR3 sequences, 58% seen once. Sequences were obtained from blood. The source is a man in his 60s in good health.

This clonotype showed up just a few times. The V call is TRBV10-1, the J call TRBJ2-7; D gene uncertain. The end of the DNA aligns better with TRBJ2-5, so the J call may be wrong. CDR1 and CDR2 from the germline V gene are WNHNN and SYGVQD (reference sequence). The CDR3 spans 14 residues. This chain's CDR3 is CASSESNGQETQYF. CDR3 nucleotide sequence: TGCGCCAGCAGTGAGTCGAATGGACAAGAGACCCAGTACTTC.

This chain links TRBV3-1 with TRBJ1-2; D gene ambiguous. The CDR3 runs to 15 residues. The germline V gene has CDR1 LGHDT and CDR2 YNNKEL (reference sequence). Deletions cut 7 bases from V and 8 bases from J, with 23 bases between. Here the CDR3 DNA reads TGTGCCAGCACTCAAGGAAACCGGGGAGTTGAAGGCTACACCTTC. As protein: CASTQGNRGVEGYTF.

The chain recombines TRBV6-1 with TRBJ1-5, with D unresolved. CDR3 length: 15 residues. With 4 bases removed from V and 4 bases from J, the gap between germline ends came to 14 bases. Germline assignment: CDR1 MNHNS and CDR2 SASEGT. The DNA for the CDR3 is TGTGCCAGCAGTGTGTGGGGAACAGAAAATCAGCCCCAGCATTTT. Encoded protein: CASSVWGTENQPQHF.

V usage is TRBV5-1 and J usage is TRBJ1-4; D not resolved. This CDR3 region has 14 residues. Germline V gene data show CDR1 as SGHRS and CDR2 as YFSETQ. Trimming stripped 0 bases from V and 7 bases from J, with 10 bases between. The CDR3 coding sequence is TGCGCCAGCAGCTTGGGACCTCAGCCTGAAAAACTGTTTTTT. Amino acids: CASSLGPQPEKLFF.

This chain uses TRBV7-2 with TRBJ2-4; D unclear. V was pared by 4 bases and J by 1 base, with 14 bases between. Looked up from germline, CDR1 is SGHTA and CDR2 is FQGNSA. This CDR3 has 16 amino acids. CDR3 loop: CASSSNPPFAKNIQYF. In nucleotides, the CDR3 is TGTGCCAGCAGCTCTAACCCTCCTTTCGCCAAAAACATTCAGTACTTC.

The V gene is TRBV5-1, the J gene TRBJ1-2; TRBD1 matches 9 bases. CDR1 and CDR2 from the germline V gene are SGHRS and YFSETQ. The CDR3 extends over 14 amino acids. The V gene end was trimmed by 1 base and the J gene end by 6 bases; junction bases not matched to a gene: 4. CDR3 amino acids: CASSLTGTGHGYTF. In nucleotides, the CDR3 is TGCGCCAGCAGCTTGACCGGGACAGGGCATGGCTACACCTTC.

V is TRBV20-1 and J is TRBJ1-5; TRBD1 aligns across 8 bases. V shed 3 bases, J shed 0 bases, and the junction held 1 base outside the gene matches. Looked up from germline, CDR1 is DFQATT and CDR2 is SNEGSKA (reference sequence). The CDR3 spans 14 residues. This chain's CDR3 is CSARGQVSNQPQHF. DNA for the CDR3: TGCAGTGCTAGGGGACAGGTTAGCAATCAGCCCCAGCATTTT.